The entry below gives a single T cell receptor (beta chain) sequence along with its context. Antigen unknown. This clone may be a read error of a much larger clone one base away. The entry originates in a study of post-analysis software for immune sequencing data. Overall study results and limits: When the samples were clustered directly with F measure, those that had been prepared in the same batch showed strong co-clustering.

The CDR3 extends over 15 amino acids. After removal of 2 bases from V and 9 bases from J, the junction contained 12 bases not matched to a gene. Per the germline V gene, CDR1 is SQVTM and CDR2 is ANQGSEA. Incorporated into the TCR beta cDNA libraries were unique molecular identifiers, which served to reduce PCR and sequencing biases. TCRdb re-called the PCR reads through MiXCR, storing one row per CDR3 protein. Found here are roughly 150,000 distinct CDR3 sequences, about 36% of them singletons; the top ten hold roughly 28%. The sample was blood, taken after autologous hematopoietic stem cell transplantation. The V gene is TRBV29-1, the J gene TRBJ2-1; 8 nucleotides match TRBD2. The TCR originated in a girl between 10 and 17 years old with multiple sclerosis. Written as DNA, the CDR3 is TGCAGCGTTGAAATGGCGGGAGGTGTTGTCAGTGAGCAGTTCTTC. It specifies CSVEMAGGVVSEQFF.